The clone carrying this T cell receptor (beta chain) was picked up one time. This entry belongs to a study of blood T cell repertoires in COVID-19. The V gene lost 7 bases and the J gene lost 6 bases, with 8 bases spanning the gap. This CDR3 is 11 amino acids long. Germline V gene lookup returns CDR1 KGHDR and CDR2 SFDVKD. Source study methods: It was from reference gene primer amplification that nucleated cell counts were estimated. Here immunoSEQ multiplex PCR was the method, and the copy in TCRdb shows in-frame clones only, minus some. V and J calls and clone size come straight from that table; D and trimming were deduced from the DNA. In the table there are 250,000 to 300,000 clones, approximately 90% of which are singletons.

Input material: PBMCs or T cells enriched from blood (not recorded which). The TCR originated in a woman aged 40 to 50 with acute COVID-19. The chain combines TRBV24-1 with TRBJ1-2, with D possibly matching TRBD1 (5 bases). The CDR3 coding sequence is TGTGCCACCAGCTGGGGGGATGGCTACACCTTC. It translates to CATSWGDGYTF.